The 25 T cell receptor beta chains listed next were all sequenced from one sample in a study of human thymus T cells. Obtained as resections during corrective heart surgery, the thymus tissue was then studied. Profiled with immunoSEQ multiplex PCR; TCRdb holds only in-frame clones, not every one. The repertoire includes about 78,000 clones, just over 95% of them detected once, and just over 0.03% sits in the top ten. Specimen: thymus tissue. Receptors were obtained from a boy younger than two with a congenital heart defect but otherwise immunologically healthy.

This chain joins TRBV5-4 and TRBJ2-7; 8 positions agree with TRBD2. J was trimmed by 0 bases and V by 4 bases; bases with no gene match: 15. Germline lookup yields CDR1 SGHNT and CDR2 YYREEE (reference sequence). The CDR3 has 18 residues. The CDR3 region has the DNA TGTGCCAGCAGCCTCTGGGTAGGAGCGGGGGATTTCTCCTACGAGCAGTACTTC. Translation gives CASSLWVGAGDFSYEQYF.

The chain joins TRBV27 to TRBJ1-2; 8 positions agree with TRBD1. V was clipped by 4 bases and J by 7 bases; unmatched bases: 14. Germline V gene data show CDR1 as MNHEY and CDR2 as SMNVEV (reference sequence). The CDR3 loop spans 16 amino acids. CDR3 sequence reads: CASSSTPGQGASGYTF. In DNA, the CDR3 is TGTGCCAGCAGTTCTACTCCCGGGCAGGGGGCCAGTGGCTACACCTTC.

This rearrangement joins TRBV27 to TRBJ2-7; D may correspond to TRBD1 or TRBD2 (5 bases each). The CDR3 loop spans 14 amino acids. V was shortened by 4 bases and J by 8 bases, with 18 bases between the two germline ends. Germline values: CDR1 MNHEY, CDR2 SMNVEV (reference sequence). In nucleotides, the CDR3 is TGTGCCAGCAGTTCGCCTGATAGGGACGATAAGCAGTACTTC. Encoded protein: CASSSPDRDDKQYF.

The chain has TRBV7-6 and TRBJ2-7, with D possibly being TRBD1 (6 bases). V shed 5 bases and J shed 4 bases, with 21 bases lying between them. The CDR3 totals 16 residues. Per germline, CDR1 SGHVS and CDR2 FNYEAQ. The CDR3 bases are TGTGCCAGCAGCCCAGAGGTCGGGGACACCCCTTACGAGCAGTACTTC. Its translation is CASSPEVGDTPYEQYF. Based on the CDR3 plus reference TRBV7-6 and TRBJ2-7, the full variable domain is GAGVSQSPRYKVTKRGQDVALRCDPISGHVSLYWYRQALGQGPEFLTYFNYEAQQDKSGLPNDRFSAERPEGSISTLTIQRTEQRDSAMYRCASSPEVGDTPYEQYFGPGTRLTVT.

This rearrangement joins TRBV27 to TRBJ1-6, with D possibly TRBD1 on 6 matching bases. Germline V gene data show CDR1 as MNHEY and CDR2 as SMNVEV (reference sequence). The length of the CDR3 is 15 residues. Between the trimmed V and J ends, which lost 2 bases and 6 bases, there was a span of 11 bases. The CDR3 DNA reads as TGTGCCAGCAGTTTAAGATGGGGGCCTAATTCACCCCTCCACTTT. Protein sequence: CASSLRWGPNSPLHF.

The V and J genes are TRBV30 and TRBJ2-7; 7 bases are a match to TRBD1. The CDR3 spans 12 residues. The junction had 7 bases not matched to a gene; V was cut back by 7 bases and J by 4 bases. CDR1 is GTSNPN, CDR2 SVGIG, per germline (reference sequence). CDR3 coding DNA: TGTGCCTCGACAGGGCCGGCATACGAGCAGTACTTC. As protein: CASTGPAYEQYF.

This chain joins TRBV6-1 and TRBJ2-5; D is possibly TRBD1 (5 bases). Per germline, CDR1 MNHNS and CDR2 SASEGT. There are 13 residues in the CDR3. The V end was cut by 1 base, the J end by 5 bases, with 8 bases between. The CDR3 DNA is TGTGCCAGCAGTGAAGATGGGGCTGAGACCCAGTACTTC. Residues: CASSEDGAETQYF.

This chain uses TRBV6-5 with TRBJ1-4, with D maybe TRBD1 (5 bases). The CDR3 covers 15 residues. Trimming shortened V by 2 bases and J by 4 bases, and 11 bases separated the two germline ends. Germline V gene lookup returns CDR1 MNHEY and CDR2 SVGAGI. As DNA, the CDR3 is TGTGCCAGCAGTTACATCGGGACTATTAATGAAAAACTGTTTTTT. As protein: CASSYIGTINEKLFF.

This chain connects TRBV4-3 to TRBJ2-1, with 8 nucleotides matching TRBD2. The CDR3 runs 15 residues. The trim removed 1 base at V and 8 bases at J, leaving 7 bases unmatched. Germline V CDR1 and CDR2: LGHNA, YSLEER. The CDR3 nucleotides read TGCGCCAGCAGCCAAGGGACGGGGGGGATCTATGAGCAGTTCTTC. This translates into CASSQGTGGIYEQFF.

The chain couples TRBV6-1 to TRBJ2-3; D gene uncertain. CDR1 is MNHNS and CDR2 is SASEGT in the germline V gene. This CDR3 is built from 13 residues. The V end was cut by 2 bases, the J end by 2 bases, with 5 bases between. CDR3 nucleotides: TGTGCCAGCAGTGAACCTCTCACAGATACGCAGTATTTT. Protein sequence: CASSEPLTDTQYF.

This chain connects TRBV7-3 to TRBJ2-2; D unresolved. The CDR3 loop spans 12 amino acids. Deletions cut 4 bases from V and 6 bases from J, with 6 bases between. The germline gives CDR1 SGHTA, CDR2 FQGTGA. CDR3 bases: TGTGCCAGCAGCTCCGGGTCCGGGGAGCTGTTTTTT. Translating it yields CASSSGSGELFF.

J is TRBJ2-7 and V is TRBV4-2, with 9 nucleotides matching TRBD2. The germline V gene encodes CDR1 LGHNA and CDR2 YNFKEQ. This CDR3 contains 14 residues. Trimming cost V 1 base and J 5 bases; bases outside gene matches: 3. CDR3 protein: CASSQARTSDEQYF. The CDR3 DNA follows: TGTGCCAGCAGCCAAGCTAGGACTAGCGACGAGCAGTACTTC.

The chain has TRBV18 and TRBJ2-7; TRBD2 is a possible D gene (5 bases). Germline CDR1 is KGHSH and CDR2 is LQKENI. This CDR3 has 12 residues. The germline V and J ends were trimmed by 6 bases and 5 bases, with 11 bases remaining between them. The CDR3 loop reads CASSGSSDEQYF. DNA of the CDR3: TGTGCCAGCTCGGGGAGTTCGGACGAGCAGTACTTC. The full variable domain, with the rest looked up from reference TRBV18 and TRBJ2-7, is NAGVMQNPRHLVRRRGQEARLRCSPMKGHSHVYWYRQLPEEGLKFMVYLQKENIIDESGMPKERFSAEFPKEGPSILRIQQVVRGDSAAYFCASSGSSDEQYFGPGTRLTVT.

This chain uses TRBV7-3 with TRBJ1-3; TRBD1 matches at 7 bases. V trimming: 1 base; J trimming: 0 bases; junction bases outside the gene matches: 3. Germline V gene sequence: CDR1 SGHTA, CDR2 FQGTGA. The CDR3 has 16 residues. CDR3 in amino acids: CASSLNGTDSGNTIYF. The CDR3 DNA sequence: TGTGCCAGCAGCTTAAATGGGACAGACTCTGGAAACACCATATATTTT.

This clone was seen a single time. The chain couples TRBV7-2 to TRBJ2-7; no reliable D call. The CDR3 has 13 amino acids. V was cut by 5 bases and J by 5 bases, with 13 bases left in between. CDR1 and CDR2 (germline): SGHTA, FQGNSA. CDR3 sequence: CASSPAPGDEQYF. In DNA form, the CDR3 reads TGTGCCAGCAGCCCGGCCCCGGGCGACGAGCAGTACTTC.

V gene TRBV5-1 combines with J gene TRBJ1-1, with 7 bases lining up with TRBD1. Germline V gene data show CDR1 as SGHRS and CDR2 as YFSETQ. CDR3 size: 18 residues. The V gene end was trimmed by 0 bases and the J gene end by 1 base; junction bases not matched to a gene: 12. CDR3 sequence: CASSLGLVIGTENTEAFF. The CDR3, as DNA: TGCGCCAGCAGCTTGGGGCTTGTTATAGGGACAGAGAACACTGAAGCTTTCTTT.

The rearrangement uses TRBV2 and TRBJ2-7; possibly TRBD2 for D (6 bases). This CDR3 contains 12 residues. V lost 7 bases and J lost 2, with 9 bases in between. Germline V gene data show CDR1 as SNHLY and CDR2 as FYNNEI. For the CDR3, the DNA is TGTGCCAGCACGGCTAGCGCCTACGAGCAGTACTTC. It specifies CASTASAYEQYF.

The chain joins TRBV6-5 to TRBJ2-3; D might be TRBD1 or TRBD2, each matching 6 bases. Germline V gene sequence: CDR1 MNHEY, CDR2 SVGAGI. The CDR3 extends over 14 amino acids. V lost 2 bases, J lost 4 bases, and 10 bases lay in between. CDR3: CASSYMGGSDTQYF. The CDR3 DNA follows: TGTGCCAGCAGTTACATGGGGGGCTCAGATACGCAGTATTTT.

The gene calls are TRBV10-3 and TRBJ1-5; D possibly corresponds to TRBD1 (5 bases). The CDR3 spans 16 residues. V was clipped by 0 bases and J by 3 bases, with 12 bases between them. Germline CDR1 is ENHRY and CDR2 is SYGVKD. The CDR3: CAISESEGAFNQPQHF. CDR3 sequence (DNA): TGTGCCATCAGTGAGTCTGAAGGGGCTTTCAATCAGCCCCAGCATTTT.

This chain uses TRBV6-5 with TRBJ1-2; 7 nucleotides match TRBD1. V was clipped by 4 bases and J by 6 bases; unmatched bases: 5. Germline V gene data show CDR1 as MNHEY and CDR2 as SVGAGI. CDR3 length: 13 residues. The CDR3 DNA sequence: TGTGCCAGCAGTTTTGACAGGGTCGATGGCTACACCTTC. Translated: CASSFDRVDGYTF.

This chain's CDR3 is CASSFRGYNEQFF. The CDR3 coding sequence is TGTGCCAGCAGCTTTAGAGGTTACAATGAGCAGTTCTTC. This chain joins TRBV5-6 and TRBJ2-1; no reliable D call. V dropped 2 bases and J dropped 4 bases, with 7 bases sitting between them. The CDR3 extends over 13 amino acids. Germline assignment: CDR1 SGHDT and CDR2 YYEEEE.

DNA of the CDR3: TGTGCCAGCAGCTCAATAGGAGCGGGAGGTCCGGTCAGGCAGTACTTC. Translating it yields CASSSIGAGGPVRQYF. The chain couples TRBV7-2 to TRBJ2-7; the match to TRBD2 covers 9 bases. The germline V gene has CDR1 SGHTA and CDR2 FQGNSA. After removal of 4 bases from V and 9 bases from J, the junction contained 16 bases not matched to a gene. This CDR3 region has 16 residues.

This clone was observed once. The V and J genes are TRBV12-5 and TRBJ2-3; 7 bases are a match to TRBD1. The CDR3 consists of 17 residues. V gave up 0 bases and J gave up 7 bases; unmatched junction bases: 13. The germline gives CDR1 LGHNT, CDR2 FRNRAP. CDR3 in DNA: TGTGCTAGTGGTTTGGTAATGGACAGGCCACTAGTCAATACGCAGTATTTT. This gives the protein CASGLVMDRPLVNTQYF.

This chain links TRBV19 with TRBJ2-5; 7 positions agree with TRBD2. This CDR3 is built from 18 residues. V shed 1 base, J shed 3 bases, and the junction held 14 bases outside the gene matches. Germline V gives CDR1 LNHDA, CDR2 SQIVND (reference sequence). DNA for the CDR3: TGTGCCAGTAGTATAGGACTGGGGGGGTCGGGAGTTAAAGAGACCCAGTACTTC. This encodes CASSIGLGGSGVKETQYF.

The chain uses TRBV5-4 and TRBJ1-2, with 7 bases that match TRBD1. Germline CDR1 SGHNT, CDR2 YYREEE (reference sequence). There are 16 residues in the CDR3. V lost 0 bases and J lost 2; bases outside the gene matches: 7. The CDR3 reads CASSLGPRDRNYGYTF. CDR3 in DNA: TGTGCCAGCAGCTTGGGACCTCGGGACAGAAACTATGGCTACACCTTC.